A selection of T cell receptor beta chains follows, all from one sample in a study of regulatory T cells in long-lasting Graves disease. TCRdb analysed the multiplex PCR reads with MiXCR anew, one entry per CDR3 protein. The sample holds over 300,000 distinct CDR3 sequences, about 14% seen once. Sequenced here: peripheral blood mononuclear cells (PBMCs), sampled at new diagnosis, from a patient treated with antithyroid drugs. The receptor set was obtained from a female donor with Graves disease. The CDR3 runs from the conserved cysteine through the conserved F or W. The D gene is left open where the match is weak. For some rows the clone size is stated as once, few or many, or as a class when expanded; others skip it.

j_call,d_call,clone_size,v_call,cdr3_nt,cdr3_aa
TRBJ2-3,NA,many,TRBV4-1,TGCGCCAGCAGCCAACAGGAAGTAGATACGCAGTATTTT,CASSQQEVDTQYF
TRBJ1-2,TRBD1,few,TRBV7-2,TGTGCCAGCAGCTCTATAACAGGGGACGGCTACACCTTC,CASSSITGDGYTF
TRBJ1-1,TRBD1,NA,TRBV4-1,TGCGTCAGCAGCCAAGCACAGGGGGTCACTGAAGCTTTCTTT,CVSSQAQGVTEAFF
TRBJ1-1,NA,many,TRBV3-1,TGTGCCAGCAGCCAAGACAGTTTTTATTTCTACACTGAAGTTTTCTTT,CASSQDSFYFYTEVFF
TRBJ1-6,NA,many,TRBV28,TGTGCCAGCAGTTTATCGGGGCCAAATTCACCCCTCCACTTT,CASSLSGPNSPLHF
TRBJ2-7,NA,many,TRBV3-1,TGTGCCAGCAGCCAAGGGCCCAGCGTAGGGTACTTC,CASSQGPSVGYF
TRBJ2-5,TRBD2,once,TRBV2,TGTGCCAGCAGTGAGACGGCTCTAGCGGGAGAGACCCAGTACTTC,CASSETALAGETQYF
TRBJ1-6,NA,many,TRBV3-1,TGTGCCAGCAGCCAGATGAGGGATTCACCCCTCCACTTT,CASSQMRDSPLHF
TRBJ1-5,NA,many,TRBV20-1,TGCAGTGCTCTACCCAGGGGCATAAATCAGCCCCAGCATTTT,CSALPRGINQPQHF
TRBJ2-7,TRBD2,NA,TRBV27,TGTGCCAGCAGTCAACGGGTAGCGGGAGGAGTTGGTGAGCAGTACTTC,CASSQRVAGGVGEQYF
TRBJ2-3,TRBD2,few,TRBV4-2,TGTGCCAGCAGCCAAGATCAAAGCGGGGGGGCCGGAGATACGCAGTATTTT,CASSQDQSGGAGDTQYF
TRBJ2-7,TRBD1,many,TRBV27,TGTGCCAGCAGTTCGACAGGGGGCGAGCAGTACTTC,CASSSTGGEQYF
TRBJ2-7,TRBD1,NA,TRBV6-1,TGTGCCACCGTTCGAGACATGACCGGGACAGGGTTCTCCTACGAGCAGTACTTC,CATVRDMTGTGFSYEQYF
TRBJ2-5,NA,many,TRBV30,TGTGCCTGGAGTGCTGGGGCGACCCAGTACTTC,CAWSAGATQYF
TRBJ1-6,NA,many,TRBV11-2,TGTGCCAGCAGCTTAGTAAGGAGCTCCTATAATTCACCCCTCCACTTT,CASSLVRSSYNSPLHF
TRBJ2-3,NA,many,TRBV10-3,TGTGCCACCCTTAGTCCTAGCACAGATACGCAGTATTTT,CATLSPSTDTQYF
TRBJ1-5,NA,many,TRBV20-1,TGCAGTGCAACGGACAGTGGGGCTCGCTACAATCAGCCCCAGCATTTT,CSATDSGARYNQPQHF
TRBJ2-3,NA,many,TRBV24-1,TGTGCCACCAGCGGGGCGAGCACAGATACGCAGTATTTT,CATSGASTDTQYF
TRBJ1-1,NA,many,TRBV4-1,TGTGCCAGCAGCCAAGGTGGAATTGGGGCAGGGAAGAACACTGAAGCTTTCTTT,CASSQGGIGAGKNTEAFF